These 13 T cell receptor beta chains originate from one sample sequenced in a study of blood T cell repertoires in COVID-19. The assay was immunoSEQ multiplex PCR, and TCRdb's table has in-frame clones only and misses some. The data show some 110,000 clones, 74% seen once. The sequenced sample was peripheral blood. These TCRs come from an elderly man with COVID-19, enrolled during active disease.

This sequence joins TRBV12-5 and TRBJ1-1; 9 bases align to TRBD1. Germline V gene sequence: CDR1 LGHNT, CDR2 FRNRAP. Losses at the gene ends were 3 bases for V and 1 base for J; bases not matched to a gene: 3. The length of the CDR3 is 15 residues. The CDR3 DNA is TGTGCTAGTGGTTTAACGGGACAGGGGAACACTGAAGCTTTCTTT. Its protein is CASGLTGQGNTEAFF.

This clone was seen ten or more times. V is TRBV10-3 and J is TRBJ2-2; 9 bases match TRBD1. Germline-derived CDR1 and CDR2 are ENHRY and SYGVKD. This CDR3 contains 16 residues. V lost 6 bases to trimming and J lost 7 bases; unmatched junction nucleotides: 12. The CDR3 DNA follows: TGTGCCATCAGAACTCCCGGGACAGGGTTATTCGGGGAGCTGTTTTTT. Amino acids: CAIRTPGTGLFGELFF.

The chain is built from TRBV27 and TRBJ1-1; the match to TRBD1 covers 11 bases. J was trimmed by 1 base and V by 1 base; bases with no gene match: 8. Germline CDR1 reads MNHEY; CDR2 reads SMNVEV (reference sequence). This CDR3 is 18 amino acids long. CDR3 bases: TGTGCCAGCAGTTTATACGGACAGGGGGCGACATCGAACACTGAAGCTTTCTTT. Translation: CASSLYGQGATSNTEAFF.

This clone was found once. The chain recombines TRBV7-2 with TRBJ2-7; TRBD2 matches 13 bases. Germline loops: CDR1 SGHTA, CDR2 FQGNSA. The CDR3 length is 16 residues. Unmatched junction bases numbered 11, after V lost 5 bases and J lost 7 bases. DNA of the CDR3: TGTGCCAGCAGCCAGCTCGGACTAGCGGGAGTACAGGAGCAGTACTTC. This encodes CASSQLGLAGVQEQYF.

The V gene is TRBV28, the J gene TRBJ2-7, with D perhaps matching TRBD2 (5 bases). The germline V gene has CDR1 MDHEN and CDR2 SYDVKM. V shed 7 bases and J shed 0 bases, with 7 bases lying between them. The CDR3 runs 12 residues. CDR3 region: CASNEGSYEQYF. CDR3 coding DNA: TGTGCCAGCAATGAGGGCTCCTACGAGCAGTACTTC.

The chain uses TRBV7-8 and TRBJ2-2, with 8 bases fitting TRBD2. Germline-derived CDR1 and CDR2 are SGHVS and FQNEAQ. The V segment lost 5 bases and the J segment 9 bases; nucleotides outside the gene matches: 11. The CDR3 extends over 15 amino acids. In nucleotides, the CDR3 is TGTGCCAGCAGCCCACCGGGACTAGTAGACCGGGAGCTGTTTTTT. Its protein product is CASSPPGLVDRELFF.

The chain combines TRBV10-3 with TRBJ2-2; TRBD2 aligns across 12 bases. V was clipped by 10 bases and J by 5 bases; unmatched bases: 5. CDR1 is ENHRY and CDR2 is SYGVKD in the germline V gene. The CDR3 has 14 amino acids. CDR3 in DNA: TGTGCCACGACTAGCGGGAGAGGTACCGGGGAGCTGTTTTTT. Its translation is CATTSGRGTGELFF.

The rearrangement joins TRBV30 to TRBJ2-7; no reliable D call. V lost 2 bases and J lost 6, with 8 bases in between. The germline CDR1 and CDR2 sequences are GTSNPN and SVGIG (reference sequence). This CDR3 contains 11 residues. CDR3 in DNA: TGTGCCTGGAGTCACCCGGGCGAGCAGTACTTC. It encodes CAWSHPGEQYF.

This rearrangement joins TRBV7-3 to TRBJ2-7; weak D call: TRBD1 (5 bases). Germline V gene data show CDR1 as SGHTA and CDR2 as FQGTGA. V was shortened by 1 base and J by 7 bases, with 17 bases between the two germline ends. This CDR3 contains 15 residues. The CDR3 loop is CASSLNRTPQREQYF. The CDR3 nucleotides read TGTGCCAGCAGCTTAAATCGGACACCCCAGCGAGAGCAGTACTTC.

The chain recombines TRBV5-1 with TRBJ2-1; 12 bases fit TRBD1. This CDR3 spans 15 amino acids. Germline loops: CDR1 SGHRS, CDR2 YFSETQ. J gave up 12 bases and V 3 bases, and 10 bases lay outside the gene matches. CDR3 nucleotides: TGCGCCAGCAGCTCCACCGGGACAGGGGGCCCCAGGCAGTTCTTC. Its translation is CASSSTGTGGPRQFF.

V gene TRBV2 combines with J gene TRBJ2-3, with TRBD2 as a possible D gene (6 bases). V lost 6 bases to trimming and J lost 1 base, with 17 bases between them. This CDR3 has 16 residues. Germline V gene lookup returns CDR1 SNHLY and CDR2 FYNNEI. This CDR3 is CASSYLGGGGTDTQYF. CDR3 bases: TGTGCCAGCAGCTACCTAGGAGGAGGGGGCACAGATACGCAGTATTTT. Full variable domain (missing parts from reference TRBV2 and TRBJ2-3): EPEVTQTPSHQVTQMGQEVILRCVPISNHLYFYWYRQILGQKVEFLVSFYNNEISEKSEIFDDQFSVERPDGSNFTLKIRSTKLEDSAMYFCASSYLGGGGTDTQYFGPGTRLTVL.

CDR3 DNA: TGTGCCAGCAGGACCGCCGGGACTAGCGGGAAGGCGGCAGATACGCAGTATTTT. Amino acid sequence: CASRTAGTSGKAADTQYF. The rearrangement joins TRBV28 to TRBJ2-3; 13 nucleotides match TRBD2. Germline lookup yields CDR1 MDHEN and CDR2 SYDVKM. CDR3 size: 18 residues. The trim removed 6 bases at V and 4 bases at J, leaving 13 bases unmatched.

This chain joins TRBV3-1 (or the pseudogene TRBV3-2) and TRBJ2-3, with TRBD2 matching 10 bases. V shed 3 bases, J shed 5 bases, and the junction held 8 bases outside the gene matches. Germline V gives CDR1 LGHDT, CDR2 YNNKEL (reference sequence). This CDR3 has 16 residues. CDR3 DNA sequence: TGTGCCAGCAGCCATCTGGCTAGCGGGAGTCGAGATACGCAGTATTTT. Amino acids: CASSHLASGSRDTQYF.